These 28 T cell receptor beta chains share one sample of origin, sequenced in a study of shared clonotypes between healthy human individuals. The assay was immunoSEQ multiplex PCR, and TCRdb's table has in-frame clones only and misses some. The sample contains about 580,000 clones, roughly 98% of which appear only once. Naive CD8 populations comprised CD45RO-negative cells positively selected for CCR7, excluding terminally differentiated effector memory CD45RA+ cells. Sequencing was carried out using naive CD8+ T cells sorted from blood. The source of these receptors is a man aged 25-45 years in good health.

The rearrangement joins TRBV6-6 to TRBJ1-2; weak D call: TRBD1 (6 bases). CDR1 is MNHNY, CDR2 SVGAGI, per germline (reference sequence). The V end was cut by 5 bases, the J end by 8 bases, with 18 bases between. CDR3 length: 14 residues. The CDR3 is CASSPYRESKGYTF. CDR3 nucleotide sequence: TGTGCCAGCAGTCCCTACAGGGAAAGTAAGGGCTACACCTTC.

The chain has TRBV7-2 and TRBJ2-3, with TRBD2 identical over 11 bases. The V segment lost 3 bases and the J segment 0 bases; nucleotides outside the gene matches: 11. Germline CDR1 SGHTA, CDR2 FQGNSA. This CDR3 has 19 residues. The CDR3 sequence: CASSFPQLAGETSTDTQYF. The DNA for the CDR3 is TGTGCCAGCAGCTTCCCCCAACTAGCGGGAGAGACTAGCACAGATACGCAGTATTTT.

This chain uses TRBV5-1 with TRBJ2-5; 11 nucleotides match TRBD1. Trimming removed 4 bases from V and 0 bases from J; junction bases left unmatched: 5. CDR3 length: 16 residues. Germline CDR1 and CDR2: SGHRS and YFSETQ. CDR3: CASSPGTGGYQETQYF. As DNA, the CDR3 is TGCGCCAGCAGCCCGGGGACAGGGGGTTACCAAGAGACCCAGTACTTC.

The gene calls are TRBV5-6 and TRBJ2-7; 11 positions match TRBD2. Unmatched junction bases numbered 10, after V lost 1 base and J lost 4 bases. Germline V gene data show CDR1 as SGHDT and CDR2 as YYEEEE. The CDR3 extends over 17 amino acids. The CDR3 here is CASSLSFASGRWYEQYF. The CDR3 nucleotides are TGTGCCAGCAGCTTGAGTTTTGCTAGCGGGAGGTGGTACGAGCAGTACTTC.

The chain recombines TRBV28 with TRBJ2-7; 13 positions agree with TRBD2. This CDR3 has 20 residues. Germline V lookup: CDR1 MDHEN, CDR2 SYDVKM. With 6 bases clipped from V and 0 bases from J, the junction kept 17 bases outside the gene matches. The CDR3 loop reads CASRPRPKGLAGFGSYEQYF. CDR3 bases: TGTGCCAGCAGACCTCGCCCGAAGGGACTAGCGGGATTCGGCTCCTACGAGCAGTACTTC. The full variable domain, completed using reference TRBV28 and TRBJ2-7, is DVKVTQSSRYLVKRTGEKVFLECVQDMDHENMFWYRQDPGLGLRLIYFSYDVKMKEKGDIPEGYSVSREKKERFSLILESASTNQTSMYLCASRPRPKGLAGFGSYEQYFGPGTRLTVT.

The table lists this clone with a count of one. The rearrangement uses TRBV4-1 and TRBJ2-7; no clear D. V was clipped by 0 bases and J by 0 bases, with 9 bases between them. The CDR3 has 15 residues. Germline values: CDR1 MGHRA, CDR2 YSYEKL. In DNA form, the CDR3 reads TGCGCCAGCAGCCAAGAGTTAGCTAGCTCCTACGAGCAGTACTTC. This codes for CASSQELASSYEQYF.

V is TRBV27 and J is TRBJ2-7; D may be TRBD2 (6 bases). Trimming removed 8 bases from V and 0 bases from J, with 17 bases in between. This CDR3 comprises 15 residues. Germline assignment: CDR1 MNHEY and CDR2 SMNVEV (reference sequence). The DNA of the CDR3 is TGTGCCAGCGGAACCCGGGGGATCGACTCCTACGAGCAGTACTTC. This sequence encodes CASGTRGIDSYEQYF.

As to this clone: Other nucleotide sequences from this sample produce the same CDR3. The chain combines TRBV6-5 with TRBJ2-1; D is uncertain. Trimming removed 0 bases at V and 8 bases at J, with 5 bases between. In germline, CDR1 is MNHEY, CDR2 SVGAGI. CDR3 length: 12 amino acids. The CDR3 loop is CASSYSRDEQFF. CDR3 coding DNA: TGTGCCAGCAGTTACTCTAGGGATGAGCAGTTCTTC.

The chain is built from TRBV4-3 and TRBJ1-4; D remains ambiguous. Trimming took 6 bases from V and 8 from J, leaving 22 bases between them. The V gene's germline CDR1 is LGHNA and CDR2 YSLEER. The CDR3 sequence is 16 residues long. CDR3 sequence: CASSLEPTSRTEKLFF. In nucleotides, the CDR3 is TGCGCCAGCAGTCTCGAACCGACGTCTAGAACAGAAAAACTGTTTTTT.

This clone came up once. The V and J genes are TRBV7-9 and TRBJ2-3; TRBD1 matches 7 bases. V dropped 4 bases and J dropped 6; count of bases not matched to a gene: 7. The CDR3 totals 14 residues. Germline V gives CDR1 SEHNR, CDR2 FQNEAQ (reference sequence). The CDR3 region is CASSSRQGSDTQYF. CDR3 DNA sequence: TGTGCCAGCAGCTCACGACAGGGATCGGATACGCAGTATTTT.

About this clone: In the same sample, other DNA sequences code for this CDR3. This chain joins TRBV7-9 and TRBJ2-2; 9 bases fit TRBD1. Germline CDR1 reads SEHNR; CDR2 reads FQNEAQ (reference sequence). This CDR3 has 15 residues. The V gene end was trimmed by 5 bases and the J gene end by 2 bases; junction bases not matched to a gene: 3. CDR3 in DNA: TGTGCCAGCAGCACGGACAGGGGTAACACCGGGGAGCTGTTTTTT. Translated, it gives CASSTDRGNTGELFF.

Regarding this clone: Compared with germline, one end of the junction differs, possibly owing to a read error. V gene TRBV6-1 combines with J gene TRBJ1-1; maybe TRBD1 (6 bases). The CDR3 is 14 amino acids. Germline V lookup: CDR1 MNHNS, CDR2 SASEGT. The CDR3 DNA is TGTGCCAGCAGCGAAGGACAGCTCAACACTGAAGCTTTCTTT. It is translated as CASSEGQLNTEAFF.

The chain carries TRBV6-6 and TRBJ2-1; D gene ambiguous. Looked up from germline, CDR1 is MNHNY and CDR2 is SVGAGI (reference sequence). The CDR3 covers 15 residues. V lost 6 bases and J lost 6, with 18 bases in between. The CDR3 nucleotides read TGTGCCAGCAGCCCGATAGTGGAAAGGCGCAATGAGCAGTTCTTC. This translates into CASSPIVERRNEQFF.

The rearrangement uses TRBV27 and TRBJ2-7, with 10 bases matching TRBD1. Germline V gives CDR1 MNHEY, CDR2 SMNVEV (reference sequence). The CDR3 length is 15 residues. V shed 6 bases and J 5 bases; nucleotides not matched to a gene: 10. CDR3 sequence reads: CASSPPGTGADEQYF. The DNA of the CDR3 is TGTGCCAGCAGCCCACCCGGGACAGGGGCGGACGAGCAGTACTTC.

The chain carries TRBV7-9 and TRBJ2-1, with 7 bases that match TRBD1. The CDR3 consists of 14 residues. The germline V gene encodes CDR1 SEHNR and CDR2 FQNEAQ (reference sequence). With V trimmed by 7 bases and J by 7 bases, 10 bases remained unmatched. DNA for the CDR3: TGTGCCAGCACCTCGGCGACAGGGCGGAATGAGCAGTTCTTC. It encodes CASTSATGRNEQFF.

The V and J genes are TRBV7-9 and TRBJ1-2; a weak D match, TRBD1 (5 bases). V was trimmed by 3 bases and J by 1 base, leaving 12 bases between them. The CDR3 spans 15 residues. Germline-derived CDR1 and CDR2 are SEHNR and FQNEAQ (reference sequence). CDR3 amino acids: CASSFSGTGNYGYTF. In DNA form, the CDR3 reads TGTGCCAGCAGCTTCTCCGGGACGGGTAACTATGGCTACACCTTC.

This rearrangement joins TRBV29-1 to TRBJ2-4; 7 nucleotides line up with TRBD2. The CDR3 sequence is 13 residues long. CDR1 is SQVTM, CDR2 ANQGSEA, per germline. The junction had 4 bases not matched to a gene; V was cut back by 5 bases and J by 3 bases. For the CDR3, the DNA is TGCAGCGTTACACTAGCGAACAAAAACATTCAGTACTTC. Translated: CSVTLANKNIQYF.

The chain employs TRBV4-3 and TRBJ2-7, with 9 nucleotides matching TRBD2. Germline values: CDR1 LGHNA, CDR2 YSLEER. V shed 0 bases and J 2 bases; nucleotides not matched to a gene: 2. The CDR3 has 15 residues. The CDR3 sequence: CASSQEAGGAYEQYF. The CDR3 DNA reads as TGCGCCAGCAGCCAAGAAGCGGGAGGTGCCTACGAGCAGTACTTC.

The V call is TRBV5-1, the J call TRBJ2-7, with D perhaps matching TRBD2 (6 bases). Germline CDR1 is SGHRS and CDR2 is YFSETQ. V dropped 0 bases and J dropped 3 bases, with 13 bases sitting between them. The CDR3 runs to 15 residues. The CDR3 sequence: CASSLVGGTGYEQYF. In DNA, the CDR3 is TGCGCCAGCAGCTTGGTAGGCGGGACGGGCTACGAGCAGTACTTC.

V gene TRBV6-1 combines with J gene TRBJ2-7; D is unresolved. Trimming shortened V by 6 bases and J by 3 bases, and 18 bases separated the two germline ends. Germline-derived CDR1 and CDR2 are MNHNS and SASEGT. The CDR3 extends over 15 amino acids. CDR3 in DNA: TGTGCCAGCAGCGGATTCGGGTCACTTCTCTACGAGCAGTACTTC. It specifies CASSGFGSLLYEQYF.

The J gene is TRBJ1-1, the V gene TRBV5-4; TRBD1 matches 7 bases. Germline assignment: CDR1 SGHNT and CDR2 YYREEE (reference sequence). The J segment lost 5 bases and the V segment lost 5 bases, leaving 12 bases of the junction unmatched. This CDR3 has 15 amino acids. The CDR3 region has the DNA TGTGCCAGCAGTTCCGATACAACAGGGGTAACTGAAGCTTTCTTT. It yields the protein CASSSDTTGVTEAFF.

This clone was recorded only once. This chain connects TRBV7-9 to TRBJ2-7; 10 bases are shared with TRBD1. Germline trimming cut 5 bases from V and 6 bases from J; bases unmatched to any gene: 7. The germline gives CDR1 SEHNR, CDR2 FQNEAQ (reference sequence). CDR3 length: 14 amino acids. CDR3 DNA sequence: TGTGCCAGCAGCCGCCGGGACAGGGGTGGCGAGCAGTACTTC. Protein: CASSRRDRGGEQYF.

The chain employs TRBV7-9 and TRBJ1-5; possibly TRBD1 for D (5 bases). CDR1 and CDR2 (germline): SEHNR, FQNEAQ (reference sequence). The V end was cut by 1 base, the J end by 3 bases, with 13 bases between. There are 16 residues in the CDR3. CDR3 amino acids: CASSLGQGLYNQPQHF. The CDR3, as DNA: TGTGCCAGCAGCTTAGGGCAGGGTTTGTACAATCAGCCCCAGCATTTT.

The chain joins TRBV7-9 to TRBJ2-5; no clear D gene. This CDR3 is 12 amino acids long. V was pared by 6 bases and J by 5 bases, with 10 bases between. The germline V gene has CDR1 SEHNR and CDR2 FQNEAQ (reference sequence). CDR3 in amino acids: CASRYGDETQYF. CDR3 nucleotides: TGTGCCAGCAGATACGGAGACGAGACCCAGTACTTC. The variable domain in full, completed from reference TRBV7-9 and TRBJ2-5, reads DTGVSQNPRHKITKRGQNVTFRCDPISEHNRLYWYRQTLGQGPEFLTYFQNEAQLEKSRLLSDRFSAERPKGSFSTLEIQRTEQGDSAMYLCASRYGDETQYFGPGTRLLVL.

The CDR3 protein is CASSVLAGNYEQFF. The CDR3 DNA sequence: TGTGCCAGCAGCGTACTAGCGGGAAACTATGAGCAGTTCTTC. V usage is TRBV6-1 and J usage is TRBJ2-1; the match to TRBD2 covers 10 bases. J gave up 8 bases and V 6 bases, and 7 bases lay outside the gene matches. Germline V gene data show CDR1 as MNHNS and CDR2 as SASEGT. The CDR3 is 14 amino acids.

The CDR3 DNA reads as TGTGCCAGCAGATCCCGGGACAGTGGCTACAATGAGCAGTTCTTC. As protein: CASRSRDSGYNEQFF. J is TRBJ2-1 and V is TRBV6-5, with TRBD1 identical over 7 bases. V shed 6 bases and J 3 bases; nucleotides not matched to a gene: 8. The length of the CDR3 is 15 residues. Germline V gives CDR1 MNHEY, CDR2 SVGAGI.

The J gene is TRBJ2-2, the V gene TRBV13; 13 bases match TRBD2. Germline lookup yields CDR1 PRHDT and CDR2 FYEKMQ (reference sequence). This CDR3 is built from 20 residues. Losses at the gene ends were 5 bases for V and 0 bases for J; bases not matched to a gene: 12. The CDR3, as DNA: TGTGCCAGCAGCATCCGGGGACTAGCGGGGCCTCACGCGAACACCGGGGAGCTGTTTTTT. Protein product: CASSIRGLAGPHANTGELFF.

The V call is TRBV27, the J call TRBJ2-7, with D perhaps assigned TRBD1 or TRBD2 (5 bases each). The ends were cut back, 2 bases at V and 5 bases at J, with 10 bases in the middle. Germline V CDR1 and CDR2: MNHEY, SMNVEV (reference sequence). CDR3 length: 13 amino acids. CDR3 residues: CASSLPGRNEQYF. The CDR3 nucleotides are TGTGCCAGCAGTTTACCGGGACGGAACGAGCAGTACTTC.